Listed here are 20 T cell receptor beta chains from one sample, sequenced in a study of Ad26.COV2.S vaccination and SARS-CoV-2 variants. Clones were sequenced by immunoSEQ multiplex PCR, and TCRdb holds only the in-frame ones, with some missing. The table records roughly 300,000 clones, roughly 90% of them present only once. The treatment: some 20 received Ad26.COV2.S at low or high dose, single or two shots; roughly five received placebo; per-sample allocation not given. Collection of the samples took place on day 63 after the first injection of vaccine or placebo. Sample: peripheral blood, taken in a trial of Ad26.COV2.S vaccine versus placebo. Receptors were obtained from a person aged 18 to 65 who received the Ad26.COV2.S COVID-19 vaccine or a placebo.

The chain links TRBV30 to TRBJ2-2; D may be TRBD2 (6 bases). Trimming took off 2 bases at V and 6 bases at J, with 16 bases between the two ends. CDR1 and CDR2 (germline): GTSNPN, SVGIG (reference sequence). The CDR3 has 15 amino acids. The CDR3 here is CAWSRGIGDAGELFF. For the CDR3, the DNA is TGTGCCTGGAGTCGGGGGATCGGTGACGCCGGGGAGCTGTTTTTT.

The chain joins TRBV5-1 to TRBJ2-3, with TRBD2 matching 10 bases. Germline trimming cut 4 bases from V and 6 bases from J; bases unmatched to any gene: 5. The CDR3 extends over 14 amino acids. The germline V gene has CDR1 SGHRS and CDR2 YFSETQ. CDR3 bases: TGCGCCAGCAGCGTTGAGCGGGAGGGGGATACGCAGTATTTT. Translation gives CASSVEREGDTQYF.

The V and J genes are TRBV3-1 (or the pseudogene TRBV3-2) and TRBJ2-1, with TRBD2 as a possible D gene (7 bases). Germline assignment: CDR1 LGHDT and CDR2 YNNKEL (reference sequence). CDR3 length equals 13 residues. Trimming took off 5 bases at V and 8 bases at J, with 13 bases between the two ends. The CDR3 nucleotides read TGTGCCAGCAGCTTGGGGAGGGGGGATGAGCAGTTCTTC. Translation: CASSLGRGDEQFF.

This clone was observed a single time. The chain links TRBV5-6 to TRBJ2-7; no clear D gene. Trimming left V 2 bases short and J 5 bases short, with 11 bases between. CDR1 SGHDT and CDR2 YYEEEE come from the germline V gene. The CDR3 contains 13 residues. For the CDR3, the DNA is TGTGCCAGCAGCTTTGACGCCCCTCACGAGCAGTACTTC. The encoded protein is CASSFDAPHEQYF.

The chain joins TRBV7-8 to TRBJ2-3, with 8 bases aligning to TRBD2. The CDR3 runs 18 residues. After removal of 0 bases from V and 3 bases from J, the junction contained 11 bases not matched to a gene. The germline CDR1 and CDR2 sequences are SGHVS and FQNEAQ. The CDR3 DNA reads as TGTGCCAGCAGCTTAGCAGGAGCAAGTCGGGAGGGGACAGATACGCAGTATTTT. Amino acids: CASSLAGASREGTDTQYF.

V usage is TRBV5-1 and J usage is TRBJ2-3; no reliable D call. The CDR3 is 14 residues long. Trimming left V 2 bases short and J 0 bases short, with 7 bases between. Looked up from germline, CDR1 is SGHRS and CDR2 is YFSETQ. In DNA form, the CDR3 reads TGCGCCAGCAGCTTAGAGCACAGCACAGATACGCAGTATTTT. Translation gives CASSLEHSTDTQYF. The full variable domain, in which reference TRBV5-1 and TRBJ2-3 provide the parts outside the CDR3, is KAGVTQTPRYLIKTRGQQVTLSCSPISGHRSVSWYQQTPGQGLQFLFEYFSETQRNKGNFPGRFSGRQFSNSRSEMNVSTLELGDSALYLCASSLEHSTDTQYFGPGTRLTVL.

V gene TRBV2 combines with J gene TRBJ1-5; D is unresolved. Germline lookup yields CDR1 SNHLY and CDR2 FYNNEI. This CDR3 has 16 amino acids. V lost 6 bases and J lost 3, with 18 bases in between. CDR3 bases: TGTGCCAGCAGAGACGGGATAAACGGAGCCAATCAGCCCCAGCATTTT. It specifies CASRDGINGANQPQHF.

Note on this clone: Other DNA sequences of this sample code for an identical CDR3. For the CDR3, the DNA is TGTGCCAGTAGTATACAGGGGGGCAATCAGCCCCAGCATTTT. Protein: CASSIQGGNQPQHF. The gene calls are TRBV19 and TRBJ1-5; 7 nucleotides agree with TRBD1. Trimming at V came to 2 bases and at J to 2 bases, leaving 0 bases not matched to a gene. The CDR3 loop spans 14 amino acids. Germline CDR1 is LNHDA and CDR2 is SQIVND (reference sequence).

This chain joins TRBV7-9 and TRBJ2-7; 7 bases are shared with TRBD1. CDR3 length equals 15 residues. The J segment lost 5 bases and the V segment lost 1 base, leaving 8 bases of the junction unmatched. Germline CDR1 SEHNR, CDR2 FQNEAQ (reference sequence). The CDR3: CASSLEGALGHEQYF. The CDR3 DNA follows: TGTGCCAGCAGCTTAGAGGGGGCGCTGGGGCACGAGCAGTACTTC.

Here the CDR3 DNA reads TGTGCCAGCAGCCCGGCAGCAGCGGGCGAGACCCAGTACTTC. Its translation is CASSPAAAGETQYF. This rearrangement joins TRBV5-4 to TRBJ2-5, with D perhaps TRBD2 (6 bases). This CDR3 comprises 14 residues. CDR1 and CDR2 (germline): SGHNT, YYREEE (reference sequence). Between the trimmed V and J ends, which lost 4 bases and 5 bases, there was a span of 15 bases. Together with reference TRBV5-4 and TRBJ2-5, the CDR3 gives the full variable domain: ETGVTQSPTHLIKTRGQQVTLRCSSQSGHNTVSWYQQALGQGPQFIFQYYREEENGRGNFPPRFSGLQFPNYSSELNVNALELDDSALYLCASSPAAAGETQYFGPGTRLLVL.

Notes on this clone: Other DNA sequences in the sample encode the same CDR3. The V and J genes are TRBV15 and TRBJ1-5; 7 bases are shared with TRBD1. Trimming cost V 0 bases and J 7 bases; bases outside gene matches: 6. Germline assignment: CDR1 LNHNV and CDR2 YYDKDF (reference sequence). The CDR3 covers 15 residues. CDR3 amino acids: CATSRDRGVGQPQHF. CDR3 nucleotides: TGTGCCACCAGCAGAGACAGGGGGGTTGGACAGCCCCAGCATTTT. Full variable domain (missing parts from reference TRBV15 and TRBJ1-5): DAMVIQNPRYQVTQFGKPVTLSCSQTLNHNVMYWYQQKSSQAPKLLFHYYDKDFNNEADTPDNFQSRRPNTSFCFLDIRSPGLGDTAMYLCATSRDRGVGQPQHFGDGTRLSIL.

The CDR3 nucleotides are TGCGCAGCGTCCCAGTCCATGGATGGCACCGGGGAGCTGTTTTTT. Protein sequence: CAASQSMDGTGELFF. V and J are TRBV29-1 and TRBJ2-2; D remains ambiguous. Germline assignment: CDR1 SQVTM and CDR2 ANQGSEA. CDR3 length equals 15 residues.

This clone is a singleton in its sample. J is TRBJ2-1 and V is TRBV7-2; tentative D call: TRBD2 (5 bases). The CDR3 is 15 residues long. The germline V gene encodes CDR1 SGHTA and CDR2 FQGNSA. V lost 1 base and J lost 8, with 15 bases in between. CDR3 amino acids: CASSLEAASLHEQFF. The CDR3 DNA reads as TGTGCCAGCAGCTTAGAAGCGGCTAGTCTCCATGAGCAGTTCTTC.

This chain links TRBV3-1 (or the pseudogene TRBV3-2) with TRBJ2-1; 7 positions agree with TRBD2. The trim removed 5 bases at V and 1 base at J, leaving 5 bases unmatched. Germline V CDR1 and CDR2: LGHDT, YNNKEL (reference sequence). CDR3 length equals 15 residues. In nucleotides, the CDR3 is TGTGCCAGCAGCTATCGAGCGGGATCCTACAATGAGCAGTTCTTC. It is translated as CASSYRAGSYNEQFF.

This rearrangement joins TRBV5-1 to TRBJ2-4, with 9 bases identical to TRBD1. In germline, CDR1 is SGHRS, CDR2 YFSETQ. The CDR3 contains 16 residues. J was trimmed by 8 bases and V by 4 bases; bases with no gene match: 13. The CDR3 DNA reads TGCGCCAGCAGCCAGAACACCGGGACAGGGACTCACATTCAGTACTTC. It yields the protein CASSQNTGTGTHIQYF. The entire variable domain, with the rest obtained from reference TRBV5-1 and TRBJ2-4, is as follows: KAGVTQTPRYLIKTRGQQVTLSCSPISGHRSVSWYQQTPGQGLQFLFEYFSETQRNKGNFPGRFSGRQFSNSRSEMNVSTLELGDSALYLCASSQNTGTGTHIQYFGAGTRLSVL.

The rearrangement links TRBV27 to TRBJ2-7; TRBD1 aligns across 8 bases. This CDR3 spans 14 amino acids. Trimming removed 3 bases from V and 5 bases from J; junction bases left unmatched: 6. Germline V gene sequence: CDR1 MNHEY, CDR2 SMNVEV (reference sequence). CDR3 residues: CASSLMQGAHEQYF. For the CDR3, the DNA is TGTGCCAGCAGTTTGATGCAGGGGGCTCACGAGCAGTACTTC.

This chain joins TRBV27 and TRBJ2-7; no firm D call. V was pared by 6 bases and J by 6 bases, with 15 bases between. The CDR3 is made up of 13 amino acids. Per the germline V gene, CDR1 is MNHEY and CDR2 is SMNVEV (reference sequence). The CDR3 DNA reads as TGTGCCAGCAGAACCGGGCCACCCTCCGAGCAGTACTTC. Protein: CASRTGPPSEQYF.

The DNA for the CDR3 is TGCGCCAGCAGCTTGATAGCGGGAGCGACGGAGACCCAGTACTTC. Encoded protein: CASSLIAGATETQYF. The rearrangement links TRBV5-1 to TRBJ2-5; 9 nucleotides line up with TRBD2. The CDR3 is 15 amino acids. With 1 base clipped from V and 5 bases from J, the junction kept 6 bases outside the gene matches. Germline V gene data show CDR1 as SGHRS and CDR2 as YFSETQ.

The gene calls are TRBV6-5 and TRBJ2-2, with TRBD1 matching 8 bases. Germline V gene sequence: CDR1 MNHEY, CDR2 SVGAGI. The CDR3 contains 15 residues. V was pared by 5 bases and J by 7 bases, with 9 bases of the junction left unmatched. The CDR3 region has the DNA TGTGCCAGCAGTCTCCGGACAGGGTTGAACGGGGAGCTGTTTTTT. The encoded protein is CASSLRTGLNGELFF.

The V and J genes are TRBV25-1 and TRBJ1-4; 8 nucleotides match TRBD1. The CDR3 is 16 amino acids. CDR1 and CDR2 (germline): MGHDK, SYGVNS. With V trimmed by 6 bases and J by 3 bases, 9 bases remained unmatched. CDR3 sequence (DNA): TGTGCCAGCAGCCAAGGGAGACAGGGGTCTAATGAAAAACTGTTTTTT. This encodes CASSQGRQGSNEKLFF.